Below, 5 T cell receptor beta chains from the same sample are listed, as sequenced in a study of shared clonotypes between healthy human individuals (dated by TCRdb to 2018 to 2020). Library preparation was by the immunoSEQ multiplex PCR assay. TCRdb limited this immuneACCESS table to in-frame rearrangements with V and J called. A share of clones is missing; checked studies link under half to unresolved V genes, and the rest is unexplained. The sample yields over a million clones; more than 75% were counted once. The ten largest account for about 0.52% of the sample. Sequenced: memory CD4+ T cells from PBMCs. The cell subset or site label of this sample denotes: CD45RA-negative fraction. The source of these receptors is a man between 18 and 29 years old in good health. Some clones in this sample may be carry-over from other donors' samples.

In this sample, this clone turned up a few times. The genes are TRBV2 and TRBJ2-7, with 9 bases identical to TRBD2. The V gene end was trimmed by 5 bases and the J gene end by 8 bases; junction bases not matched to a gene: 10. CDR1 is SNHLY, CDR2 FYNNEI, per germline. The CDR3 extends over 14 amino acids. The CDR3 protein is CASSLAGFGPQQYF. As DNA, the CDR3 is TGTGCCAGCAGTCTAGCGGGGTTCGGCCCGCAGCAGTACTTC.

J is TRBJ1-1 and V is TRBV7-9, with 7 bases matching TRBD1. This CDR3 spans 14 amino acids. The trim removed 7 bases at V and 2 bases at J, leaving 7 bases unmatched. The germline CDR1 and CDR2 sequences are SEHNR and FQNEAQ (reference sequence). CDR3 protein: CASTSRGLNTEAFF. The CDR3 DNA reads as TGTGCCAGCACCTCAAGGGGGCTTAACACTGAAGCTTTCTTT.

The chain is built from TRBV5-1 and TRBJ2-2; 7 bases are shared with TRBD1. CDR3 size: 18 residues. CDR1 is SGHRS and CDR2 is YFSETQ in the germline V gene. J gave up 1 base and V 2 bases, and 11 bases lay outside the gene matches. CDR3 protein: CASSFTYDRVLNTGELFF. The CDR3 region has the DNA TGCGCCAGCAGCTTCACCTACGACAGGGTGCTGAACACCGGGGAGCTGTTTTTT.

This clone was detected many times. The rearrangement links TRBV29-1 to TRBJ1-1, with D perhaps matching TRBD1 (5 bases). V was clipped by 4 bases and J by 4 bases, with 10 bases between them. The V gene's germline CDR1 is SQVTM and CDR2 ANQGSEA. The CDR3 runs 12 residues. In DNA form, the CDR3 reads TGCAGCGTTGTGGGGGATGTCACTGAAGCTTTCTTT. This translates into CSVVGDVTEAFF.

Remarks on this clone: Sequence at one end of the junction differs from germline and may be a read error. This rearrangement joins TRBV7-2 to TRBJ2-3; D ambiguous. CDR1 is SGHTA and CDR2 is FQGNSA in the germline V gene. The CDR3 has 13 amino acids. The CDR3: CATSFQIPDTQYF. The CDR3 region has the DNA TGTGCCACCAGCTTCCAGATCCCAGATACGCAGTATTTT.